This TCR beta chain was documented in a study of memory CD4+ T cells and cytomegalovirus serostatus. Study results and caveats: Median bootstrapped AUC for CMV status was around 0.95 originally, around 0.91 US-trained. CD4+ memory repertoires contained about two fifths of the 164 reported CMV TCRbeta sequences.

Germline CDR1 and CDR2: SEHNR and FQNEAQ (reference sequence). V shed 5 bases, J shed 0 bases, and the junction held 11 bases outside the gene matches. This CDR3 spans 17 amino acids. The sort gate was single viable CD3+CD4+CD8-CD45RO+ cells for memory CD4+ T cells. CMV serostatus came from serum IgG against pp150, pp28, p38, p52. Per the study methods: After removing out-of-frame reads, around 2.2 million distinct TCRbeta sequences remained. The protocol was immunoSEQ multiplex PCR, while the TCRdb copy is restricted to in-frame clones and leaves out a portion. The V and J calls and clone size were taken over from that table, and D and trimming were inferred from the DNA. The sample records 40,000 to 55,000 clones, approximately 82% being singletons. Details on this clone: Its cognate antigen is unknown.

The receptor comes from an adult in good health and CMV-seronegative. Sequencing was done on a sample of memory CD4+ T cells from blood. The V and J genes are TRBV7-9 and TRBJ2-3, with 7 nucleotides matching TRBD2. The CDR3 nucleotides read TGTGCCAGCAGCCTGACCCCCGGGACTACTAGCACAGATACGCAGTATTTT. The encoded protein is CASSLTPGTTSTDTQYF.